Included here is one T cell receptor beta chain sequence, with context. The specificity of this receptor is unknown. Base-call qualities are not available, and no considerably larger clone is one nucleotide away. TCRbeta CDR3 regions were amplified from genomic DNA by means of the immunoSEQ Assay, a bias-controlled multiplex PCR. The study's processing was this. Within the assay, amplification of reference gene primers was used to estimate how many nucleated cells each sample contained. To quantify the absolute abundance of each unique TCRbeta CDR3 rearrangement, sequence reads were collapsed and filtered. For each sample, productive Simpson clonality was calculated as the square root of Simpson's diversity index over productive rearrangements. Here the immuneACCESS table is served through TCRdb, limited to in-frame sequences with V and J called. Missing clones are a known gap in these copies; in checked studies unresolved V genes cover under half, and the rest lacks a known reason. For V, J and clone size, that table is used; D and trimming come from the DNA. The sample table lists roughly 130,000 clones, more than 75% of them with a count of one. The ten largest clones add up to approximately 3.3% of the sample.

From the cysteine through the phenylalanine, the CDR3 covers 15 amino acids. Just the 45-base CDR3 DNA is kept, in frame starting at base 1. As encoded in the germline V gene, CDR1 is SGHVS while CDR2 is FQNEAQ. A distance of 20 bases separates the germline ends of V and J, which lose 6 bases and 5 bases respectively. Collaborating institutions collected whole blood in K2EDTA tubes following their own protocols. For TCRbeta analysis, collaborators shipped samples as frozen whole blood, isolated PBMCs, or DNA extracted from either of those sample types. These data are taken from a study of blood T cell repertoires in COVID-19 (TCRdb year 2020). As for the study more broadly: Samples from collaborators originated in the United States, Italy and Spain and spanned both the acute and convalescent phases of COVID-19. The prospective study material was composed of cDNA or gDNA derived from T cells, B-cell-depleted T cells, or PBMCs. The samples were drawn from the first 160 participants of the ongoing ImmuneRACE study and from more than 1,000 subjects provided by 6 global collaborators. Where available, HLA class I and class II types were obtained from metadata supplied by the sample provider rather than from assay-based typing. A de-identified subject ID, COVID-19 status, age in years and sex were almost always included in the sample metadata. Subjects who had been exposed to COVID-19, were actively infected with it, or had recovered from it provided the deeply sampled blood TCRbeta repertoires that made up the dataset. A freely available public database, intended as a resource for researchers studying the immune response to SARS-CoV-2, is where the repertoires were released.

Study-wide conclusions, independent of this receptor: The amount of clinical and demographic metadata varied by source and participant and was provided uncurated.

Sequencing used peripheral blood. This receptor chain uses TRBV7-8 and TRBJ2-7, with TRBD1 as a weak D call on 5 bases. This receptor was identified in a woman aged 60-75 years with acute or convalescent COVID-19. The DNA sequence is given as TGTGCCAGCAGTCTACCGGGCGCCAGGGTCGACGAGCAGTACTTC. The translation is CASSLPGARVDEQYF.